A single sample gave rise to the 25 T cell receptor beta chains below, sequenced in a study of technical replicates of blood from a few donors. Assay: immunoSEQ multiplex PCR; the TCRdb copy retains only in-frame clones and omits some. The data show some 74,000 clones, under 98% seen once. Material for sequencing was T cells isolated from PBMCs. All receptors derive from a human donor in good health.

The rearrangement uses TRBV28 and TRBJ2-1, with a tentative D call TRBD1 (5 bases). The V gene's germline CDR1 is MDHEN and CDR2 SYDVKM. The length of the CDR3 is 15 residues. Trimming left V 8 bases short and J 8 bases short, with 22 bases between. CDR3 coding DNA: TGTGCCAGCCTTCCCGCTTACAGGCAGTTCGATGAGCAGTTCTTC. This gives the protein CASLPAYRQFDEQFF.

The CDR3 region has the DNA TGTGCCAGTAGTATTAGGAACTACTCTGGAAACACCATATATTTT. Translating gives CASSIRNYSGNTIYF. The chain employs TRBV19 and TRBJ1-3; D gene uncertain. V gave up 3 bases and J gave up 0 bases, with 9 bases separating them. Germline V lookup: CDR1 LNHDA, CDR2 SQIVND (reference sequence). The CDR3 runs to 15 residues.

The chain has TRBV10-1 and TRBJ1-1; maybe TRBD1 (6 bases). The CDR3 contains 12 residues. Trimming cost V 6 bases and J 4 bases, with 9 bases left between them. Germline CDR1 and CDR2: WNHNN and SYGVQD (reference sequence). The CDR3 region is CASSAGATEAFF. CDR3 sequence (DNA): TGCGCCAGCAGCGCAGGGGCCACTGAAGCTTTCTTT.

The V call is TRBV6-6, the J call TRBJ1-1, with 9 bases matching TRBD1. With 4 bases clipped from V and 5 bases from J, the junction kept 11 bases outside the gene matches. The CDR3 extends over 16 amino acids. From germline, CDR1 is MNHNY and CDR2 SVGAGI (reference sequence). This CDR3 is CASSSRPGQGETEAFF. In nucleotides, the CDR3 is TGTGCCAGCAGTTCGAGACCGGGACAGGGAGAAACTGAAGCTTTCTTT.

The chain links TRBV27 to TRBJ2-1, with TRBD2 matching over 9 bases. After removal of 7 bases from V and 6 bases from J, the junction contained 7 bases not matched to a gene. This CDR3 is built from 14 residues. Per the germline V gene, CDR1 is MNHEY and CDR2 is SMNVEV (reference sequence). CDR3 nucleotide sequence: TGTGCCAGCACAGGAGCGGGAGGATCCAATGAGCAGTTCTTC. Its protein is CASTGAGGSNEQFF.

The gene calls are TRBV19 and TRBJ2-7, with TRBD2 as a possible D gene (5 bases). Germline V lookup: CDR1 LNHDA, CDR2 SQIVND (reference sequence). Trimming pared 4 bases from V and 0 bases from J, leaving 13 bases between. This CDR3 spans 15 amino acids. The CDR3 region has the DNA TGTGCCAGTAGTACTTTCTCAGCGGCCTCCTACGAGCAGTACTTC. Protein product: CASSTFSAASYEQYF.

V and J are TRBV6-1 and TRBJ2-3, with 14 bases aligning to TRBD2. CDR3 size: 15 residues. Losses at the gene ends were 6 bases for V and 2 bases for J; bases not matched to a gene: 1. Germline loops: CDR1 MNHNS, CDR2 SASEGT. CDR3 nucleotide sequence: TGTGCCAGCAGGACTAGCGGGAGGGCCACAGATACGCAGTATTTT. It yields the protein CASRTSGRATDTQYF.

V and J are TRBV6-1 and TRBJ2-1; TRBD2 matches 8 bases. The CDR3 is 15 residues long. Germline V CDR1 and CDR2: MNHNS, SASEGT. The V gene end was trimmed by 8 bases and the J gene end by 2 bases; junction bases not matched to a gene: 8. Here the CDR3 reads CASAIQRETYNEQFF. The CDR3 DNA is TGTGCCAGCGCTATCCAGCGGGAGACCTACAATGAGCAGTTCTTC.

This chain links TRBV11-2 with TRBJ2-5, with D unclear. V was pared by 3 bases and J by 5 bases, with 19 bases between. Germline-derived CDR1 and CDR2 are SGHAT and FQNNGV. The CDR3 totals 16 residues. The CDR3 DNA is TGTGCCAGCAGCTTTTTATCCGGAGATACAACCGAGACCCAGTACTTC. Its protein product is CASSFLSGDTTETQYF.

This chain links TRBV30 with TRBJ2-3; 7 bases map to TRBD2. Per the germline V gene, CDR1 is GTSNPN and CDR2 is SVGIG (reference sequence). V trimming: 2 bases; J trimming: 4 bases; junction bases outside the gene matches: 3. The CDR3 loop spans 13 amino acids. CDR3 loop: CAWSNRGADTQYF. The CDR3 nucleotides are TGTGCCTGGAGTAACCGGGGGGCAGATACGCAGTATTTT.

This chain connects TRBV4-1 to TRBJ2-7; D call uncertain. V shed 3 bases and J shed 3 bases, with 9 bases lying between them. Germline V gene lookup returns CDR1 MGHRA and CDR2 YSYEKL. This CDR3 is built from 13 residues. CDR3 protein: CASSQNRDYEQYF. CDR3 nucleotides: TGCGCCAGCAGCCAGAACAGAGACTACGAGCAGTACTTC.

As DNA, the CDR3 is TGTGCCAGCAGTACGAGTCAGGGATATGGCAATCAGCCCCAGCATTTT. It is translated as CASSTSQGYGNQPQHF. The chain recombines TRBV27 with TRBJ1-5, with D possibly TRBD1 on 5 matching bases. The CDR3 sequence is 16 residues long. The germline CDR1 and CDR2 sequences are MNHEY and SMNVEV (reference sequence). The V gene lost 5 bases and the J gene lost 2 bases, with 16 bases spanning the gap.

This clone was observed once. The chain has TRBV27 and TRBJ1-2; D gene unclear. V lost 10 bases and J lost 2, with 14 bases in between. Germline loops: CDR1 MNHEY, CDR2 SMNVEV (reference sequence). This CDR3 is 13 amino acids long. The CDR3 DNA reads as TGTGCCACCCTAACCCCGGGAAACTATGGCTACACCTTC. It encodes CATLTPGNYGYTF.

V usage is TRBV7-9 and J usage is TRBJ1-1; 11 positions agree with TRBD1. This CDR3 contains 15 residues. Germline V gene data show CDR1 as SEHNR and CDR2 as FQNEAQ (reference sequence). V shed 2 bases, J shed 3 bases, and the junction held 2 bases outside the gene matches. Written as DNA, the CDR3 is TGTGCCAGCAGCTTATTGGGACAGGGGGACACTGAAGCTTTCTTT. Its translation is CASSLLGQGDTEAFF.

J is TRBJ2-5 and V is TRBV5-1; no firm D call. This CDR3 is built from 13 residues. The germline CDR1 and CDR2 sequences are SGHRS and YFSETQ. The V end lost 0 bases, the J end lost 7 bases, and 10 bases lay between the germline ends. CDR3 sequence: CASSLDTWPTQYF. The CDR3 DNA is TGCGCCAGCAGCTTGGATACCTGGCCGACCCAGTACTTC.

The chain's CDR3 is CASRRGDLTEAFF. Here the CDR3 DNA reads TGTGCCAGCAGGCGCGGAGATCTAACTGAAGCTTTCTTT. This chain joins TRBV5-4 and TRBJ1-1; the D is unclear. The V end was cut by 5 bases, the J end by 5 bases, with 13 bases between. The germline V gene has CDR1 SGHNT and CDR2 YYREEE (reference sequence). The CDR3 runs to 13 residues.

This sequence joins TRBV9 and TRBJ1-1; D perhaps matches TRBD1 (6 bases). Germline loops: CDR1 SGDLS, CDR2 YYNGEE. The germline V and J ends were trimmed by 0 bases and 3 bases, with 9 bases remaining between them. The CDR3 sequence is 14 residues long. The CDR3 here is CASSVANRDTEAFF. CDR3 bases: TGTGCCAGCAGCGTAGCCAACAGGGACACTGAAGCTTTCTTT.

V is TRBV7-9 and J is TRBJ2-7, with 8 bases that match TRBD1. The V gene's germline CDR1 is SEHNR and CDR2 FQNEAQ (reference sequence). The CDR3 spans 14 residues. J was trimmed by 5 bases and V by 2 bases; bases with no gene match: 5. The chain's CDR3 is CASSLRRQGNEQYF. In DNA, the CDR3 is TGTGCCAGCAGCTTAAGGAGACAGGGGAACGAGCAGTACTTC.

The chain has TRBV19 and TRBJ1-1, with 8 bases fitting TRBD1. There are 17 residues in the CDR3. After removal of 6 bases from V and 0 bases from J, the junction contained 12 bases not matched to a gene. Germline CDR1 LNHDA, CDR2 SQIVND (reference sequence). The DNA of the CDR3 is TGTGCCAGTAGCTACGCCCCCGGGACAGGATTGAACACTGAAGCTTTCTTT. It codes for CASSYAPGTGLNTEAFF.

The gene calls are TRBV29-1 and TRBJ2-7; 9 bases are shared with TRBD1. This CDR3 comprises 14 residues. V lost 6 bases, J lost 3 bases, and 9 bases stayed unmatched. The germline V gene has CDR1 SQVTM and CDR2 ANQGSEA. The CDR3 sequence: CSVAQGASHYEQYF. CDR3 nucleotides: TGCAGCGTCGCACAGGGGGCTTCCCACTACGAGCAGTACTTC.

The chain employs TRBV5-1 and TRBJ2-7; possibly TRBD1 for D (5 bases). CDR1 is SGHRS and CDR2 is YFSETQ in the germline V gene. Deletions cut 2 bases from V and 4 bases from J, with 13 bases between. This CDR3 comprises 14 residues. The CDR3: CASSFDSIEYEQYF. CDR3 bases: TGCGCCAGCAGCTTCGACAGCATCGAGTACGAGCAGTACTTC. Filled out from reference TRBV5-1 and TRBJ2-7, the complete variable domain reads KAGVTQTPRYLIKTRGQQVTLSCSPISGHRSVSWYQQTPGQGLQFLFEYFSETQRNKGNFPGRFSGRQFSNSRSEMNVSTLELGDSALYLCASSFDSIEYEQYFGPGTRLTVT.

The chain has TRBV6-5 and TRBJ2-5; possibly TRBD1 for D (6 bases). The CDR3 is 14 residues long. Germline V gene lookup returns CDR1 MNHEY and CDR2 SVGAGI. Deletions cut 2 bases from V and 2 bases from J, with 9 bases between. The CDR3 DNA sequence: TGTGCCAGCAGTTACGTCAGGGGACAAGAGACCCAGTACTTC. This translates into CASSYVRGQETQYF.

The CDR3 spells CASSRSQGDTEAFF. The CDR3 DNA is TGTGCCAGCAGCCGATCCCAGGGTGACACTGAAGCTTTCTTT. This rearrangement joins TRBV7-9 to TRBJ1-1; possible D gene TRBD1, 5 bases. Trimming took off 5 bases at V and 3 bases at J, with 13 bases between the two ends. From germline, CDR1 is SEHNR and CDR2 FQNEAQ (reference sequence). The CDR3 consists of 14 residues.

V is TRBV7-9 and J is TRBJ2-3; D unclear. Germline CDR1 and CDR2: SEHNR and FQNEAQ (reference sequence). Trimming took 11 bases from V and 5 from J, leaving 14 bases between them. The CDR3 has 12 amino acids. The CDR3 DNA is TGTGCCGGTCTCGCGGAGCTAGATACGCAGTATTTT. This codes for CAGLAELDTQYF.

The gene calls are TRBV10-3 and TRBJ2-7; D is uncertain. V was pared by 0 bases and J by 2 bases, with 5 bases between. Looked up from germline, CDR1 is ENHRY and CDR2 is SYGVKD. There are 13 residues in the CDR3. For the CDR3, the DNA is TGTGCCATCAGTGAGTCCCCAACCTACGAGCAGTACTTC. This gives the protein CAISESPTYEQYF.